Listed below are T cell receptor beta chains from one sample, sequenced in a study of blood T cell repertoires in COVID-19. Libraries were prepared by immunoSEQ multiplex PCR; TCRdb keeps only in-frame clonotypes and omits some of them. The sample lists about 280,000 clones, approximately 86% seen once, with 9.4% in the top ten. The sample consisted of peripheral blood. Every receptor here comes from a man aged 18 to 35 with active or convalescent COVID-19. Both conserved end residues are part of each CDR3. D genes are given only for firm matches. The size field is filled for only some rows; it gives once, few, many or a size class.

J	V	size	D	CDR3	DNA
TRBJ2-7	TRBV9	-	TRBD1	CASSASGTGAYEQYF	TGTGCCAGCAGTGCCTCCGGGACAGGGGCTTACGAGCAGTACTTC
TRBJ2-2	TRBV5-5	-	TRBD2	CASSSEPLSSGGYTGELFF	TGTGCCAGCAGCTCCGAGCCGCTTTCTAGCGGGGGGTACACCGGGGAGCTGTTTTTT
TRBJ2-5	TRBV5-1	-	TRBD2	CASSFGRGDRRETQYF	TGCGCCAGCAGCTTTGGGCGGGGGGATCGACGGGAGACCCAGTACTTC
TRBJ2-2	TRBV4-2	once	TRBD2	CASSLRTSGNTGELFF	TGTGCCAGCAGCCTACGGACTAGCGGTAACACCGGGGAGCTGTTTTTT
TRBJ2-2	TRBV7-9	-	-	CASSLDNIGELFF	TGTGCCAGCAGCTTAGACAATATCGGGGAGCTGTTTTTT
TRBJ1-1	TRBV7-9	-	-	CASSFNGYGGSDTEAFF	TGTGCCAGCAGCTTTAATGGGTACGGGGGAAGCGACACTGAAGCTTTCTTT
TRBJ2-7	TRBV11-3	once	TRBD1	CASSPGTGKGYEQYF	TGTGCCAGCAGCCCCGGGACAGGCAAAGGCTACGAGCAGTACTTC
TRBJ2-1	TRBV5-6	-	TRBD2	CASSLREGSLGNEQFF	TGTGCCAGCAGCTTGAGGGAGGGATCACTGGGCAATGAGCAGTTCTTC
TRBJ1-2	TRBV6-2/TRBV6-3	-	TRBD1	CASSYSWTGAGYTF	TGTGCCAGCAGTTACTCGTGGACAGGGGCTGGCTACACCTTC
TRBJ1-2	TRBV11-2	-	-	CASSLGGGFQYGYTF	TGTGCCAGCAGCTTAGGCGGGGGGTTCCAGTATGGCTACACCTTC
TRBJ2-7	TRBV19	-	-	CASSMDSFSYEQYF	TGTGCCAGTAGTATGGACAGTTTTTCCTACGAGCAGTACTTC
TRBJ2-7	TRBV7-2	-	TRBD1	CASSSGQDWGPEQYF	TGTGCCAGCAGCTCCGGACAGGACTGGGGCCCCGAGCAGTACTTC
TRBJ1-5	TRBV4-3	-	-	CASSQDAGGGLGNQPQHF	TGCGCCAGCAGCCAAGATGCGGGGGGCGGCTTAGGCAATCAGCCCCAGCATTTT
TRBJ1-1	TRBV10-3	-	-	CAISGGERGTEAFF	TGTGCCATCAGTGGTGGGGAACGGGGCACTGAAGCTTTCTTT
TRBJ1-2	TRBV28	-	-	CAGRSFKGDYGYTF	TGTGCCGGAAGATCGTTTAAGGGAGACTATGGCTACACCTTC
TRBJ1-4	TRBV29-1	-	-	CSVVDGVGEKLFF	TGCAGCGTTGTCGACGGGGTAGGTGAAAAACTGTTTTTT
TRBJ2-7	TRBV2	once	TRBD1	CASSGTDRVVHEQYF	TGTGCCAGCAGTGGAACGGACAGGGTGGTCCACGAGCAGTACTTC
TRBJ1-1	TRBV10-3	-	-	CAISESGDAVAFF	TGTGCCATCAGTGAGTCGGGCGACGCAGTAGCTTTCTTT
TRBJ2-7	TRBV2	-	TRBD2	CASRGTSGGPSYEQYF	TGTGCCAGCAGAGGGACTAGCGGGGGTCCATCCTACGAGCAGTACTTC
TRBJ1-1	TRBV5-6	-	-	CASSFGATEAFF	TGTGCCAGCAGCTTTGGAGCGACTGAAGCTTTCTTT
TRBJ2-7	TRBV10-3	-	-	CAIGQGDDEQYF	TGTGCCATCGGGCAGGGTGATGACGAGCAGTACTTC
TRBJ1-5	TRBV27	-	-	CASSQLTGNQPQHF	TGTGCCAGCAGTCAATTGACGGGGAATCAGCCCCAGCATTTT
TRBJ1-1	TRBV10-3	-	-	CAIRRDKMNTEAFF	TGTGCCATCAGGAGGGATAAGATGAACACTGAAGCTTTCTTT
TRBJ2-1	TRBV24-1	-	TRBD1	CATSDSGGLSYNEQFF	TGTGCCACCAGTGATTCAGGGGGCCTCTCCTACAATGAGCAGTTCTTC
TRBJ2-7	TRBV9	-	-	CASSPPSSYEQYF	TGTGCCAGCAGCCCCCCTAGCTCCTACGAGCAGTACTTC
TRBJ1-1	TRBV5-6	-	-	CASSLGYIGRGTEAFF	TGTGCCAGCAGCTTGGGTTATATCGGCAGGGGTACTGAAGCTTTCTTT
TRBJ2-1	TRBV19	-	TRBD2	CASSIEAGGLDEQFF	TGTGCCAGTAGTATAGAAGCGGGGGGGCTCGATGAGCAGTTCTTC
TRBJ1-2	TRBV27	few	-	CASSLRGGTYGYTF	TGTGCCAGCAGTTTACGGGGGGGGACGTATGGCTACACCTTC